The 5 T cell receptor beta chains below come from one sample, sequenced in a study of cytomegalovirus exposure and HLA in healthy donors. Measured with immunoSEQ multiplex PCR; TCRdb has only the in-frame clones, and not every one. The repertoire consists of roughly 250,000 clones, with approximately 86% occurring once and the leading ten covering 1% to 1.5%. Sequencing input: PBMCs. Receptor source: a woman between 25 and 40 years old in good health and CMV-seropositive.

V gene TRBV28 combines with J gene TRBJ1-2; 12 bases align to TRBD1. The CDR3 length is 15 residues. The J segment lost 8 bases and the V segment lost 6 bases, leaving 10 bases of the junction unmatched. CDR1 and CDR2 from the germline V gene are MDHEN and SYDVKM. CDR3 region: CASSSGQGAFEGYTF. CDR3 bases: TGTGCCAGCAGCTCGGGACAGGGGGCGTTTGAAGGCTACACCTTC.

The rearrangement uses TRBV6-5 and TRBJ1-1; D call uncertain. CDR3 length: 13 amino acids. Trimming took off 4 bases at V and 3 bases at J, with 9 bases between the two ends. Germline CDR1 MNHEY, CDR2 SVGAGI. In DNA, the CDR3 is TGTGCCAGCAGTTTTTACGGGGACACTGAAGCTTTCTTT. It codes for CASSFYGDTEAFF.

The genes are TRBV27 and TRBJ1-1; D perhaps matches TRBD1 (6 bases). This CDR3 is 14 amino acids long. Germline CDR1 and CDR2: MNHEY and SMNVEV (reference sequence). V shed 5 bases and J shed 0 bases, with 10 bases lying between them. DNA of the CDR3: TGTGCCAGCAGTCAAGGGACATTGAACACTGAAGCTTTCTTT. Translating gives CASSQGTLNTEAFF.

This chain joins TRBV6-5 and TRBJ1-2; no firm D call. The V and J ends lost 0 bases and 7 bases respectively, with 15 bases between them. The CDR3 has 15 amino acids. The germline V gene has CDR1 MNHEY and CDR2 SVGAGI. CDR3 bases: TGTGCCAGCAGTTACTCGAGCAGCGGGCGGGTTGGCTACACCTTC. Residues: CASSYSSSGRVGYTF.

The chain couples TRBV18 to TRBJ2-7; 12 bases map to TRBD2. The ends lost 3 bases at V and 3 bases at J; junction bases unmatched: 12. CDR1 is KGHSH and CDR2 is LQKENI in the germline V gene. This CDR3 is 18 amino acids long. DNA for the CDR3: TGTGCCAGCTCACCGGAGGTTACTAGCGGGAGGTACCTCTACGAGCAGTACTTC. This gives the protein CASSPEVTSGRYLYEQYF.